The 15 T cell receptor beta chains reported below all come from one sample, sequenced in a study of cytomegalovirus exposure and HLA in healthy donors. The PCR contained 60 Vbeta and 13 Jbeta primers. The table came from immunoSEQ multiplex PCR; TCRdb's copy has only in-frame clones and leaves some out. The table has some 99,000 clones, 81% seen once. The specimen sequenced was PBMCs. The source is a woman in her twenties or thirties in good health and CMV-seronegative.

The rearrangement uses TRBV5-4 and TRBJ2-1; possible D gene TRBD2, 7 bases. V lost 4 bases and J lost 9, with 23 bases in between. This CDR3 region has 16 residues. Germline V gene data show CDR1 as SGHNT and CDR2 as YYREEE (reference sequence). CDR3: CASSLGGAPIAGEQFF. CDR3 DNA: TGTGCCAGCAGCCTGGGGGGGGCGCCAATAGCGGGTGAGCAGTTCTTC.

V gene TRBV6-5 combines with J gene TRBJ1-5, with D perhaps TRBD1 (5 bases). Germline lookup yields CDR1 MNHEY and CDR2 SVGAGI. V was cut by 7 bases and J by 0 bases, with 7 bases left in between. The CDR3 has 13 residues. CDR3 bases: TGTGCCAGCAAAGACAGTAGCAATCAGCCCCAGCATTTT. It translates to CASKDSSNQPQHF.

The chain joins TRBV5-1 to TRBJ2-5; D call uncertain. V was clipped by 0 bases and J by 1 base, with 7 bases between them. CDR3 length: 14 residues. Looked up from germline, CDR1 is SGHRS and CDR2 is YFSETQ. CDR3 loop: CASSLGSGQETQYF. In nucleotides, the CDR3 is TGCGCCAGCAGCTTGGGGTCCGGCCAAGAGACCCAGTACTTC.

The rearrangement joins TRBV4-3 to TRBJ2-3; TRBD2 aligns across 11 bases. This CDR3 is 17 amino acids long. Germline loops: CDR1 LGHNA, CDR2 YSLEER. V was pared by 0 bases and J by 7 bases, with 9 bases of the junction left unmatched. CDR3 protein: CASSQDSGTSGLHTQYF. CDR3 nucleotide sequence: TGCGCCAGCAGCCAAGATTCCGGGACTAGCGGACTTCATACGCAGTATTTT.

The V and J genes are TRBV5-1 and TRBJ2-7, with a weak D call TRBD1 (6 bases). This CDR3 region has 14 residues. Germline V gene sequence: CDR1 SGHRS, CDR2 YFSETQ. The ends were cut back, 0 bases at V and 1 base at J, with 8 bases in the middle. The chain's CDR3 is CASSLGQASYEQYF. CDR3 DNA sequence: TGCGCCAGCAGCTTGGGACAGGCTTCCTACGAGCAGTACTTC.

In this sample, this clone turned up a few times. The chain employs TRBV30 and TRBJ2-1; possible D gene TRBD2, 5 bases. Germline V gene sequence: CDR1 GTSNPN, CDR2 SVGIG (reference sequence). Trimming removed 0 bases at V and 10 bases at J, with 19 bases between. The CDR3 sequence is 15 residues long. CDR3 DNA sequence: TGTGCCTGGAGTGTACTCAGCGACCTCGGCGGGGAGCAGTTCTTC. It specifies CAWSVLSDLGGEQFF.

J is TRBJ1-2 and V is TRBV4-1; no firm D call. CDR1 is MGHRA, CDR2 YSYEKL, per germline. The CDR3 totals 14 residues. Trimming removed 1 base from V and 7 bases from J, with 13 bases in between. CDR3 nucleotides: TGCGCCAGCAGCCAAGTTACCCTAGAAGGTGGCTACACCTTC. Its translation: CASSQVTLEGGYTF.

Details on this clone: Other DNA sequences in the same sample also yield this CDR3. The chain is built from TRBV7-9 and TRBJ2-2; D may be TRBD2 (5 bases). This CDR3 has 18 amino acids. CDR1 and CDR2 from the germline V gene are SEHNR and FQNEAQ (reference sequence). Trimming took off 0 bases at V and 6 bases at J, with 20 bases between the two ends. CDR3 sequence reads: CASSLAPLGLAKAGELFF. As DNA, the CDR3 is TGTGCCAGCAGCTTAGCGCCCCTAGGATTAGCGAAGGCCGGGGAGCTGTTTTTT.

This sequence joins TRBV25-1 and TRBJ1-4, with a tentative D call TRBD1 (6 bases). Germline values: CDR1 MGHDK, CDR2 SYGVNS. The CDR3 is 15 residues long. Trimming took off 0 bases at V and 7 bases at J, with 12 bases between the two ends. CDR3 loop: CASSEYGGHGEKLFF. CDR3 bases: TGTGCCAGCAGTGAATACGGGGGGCACGGTGAAAAACTGTTTTTT.

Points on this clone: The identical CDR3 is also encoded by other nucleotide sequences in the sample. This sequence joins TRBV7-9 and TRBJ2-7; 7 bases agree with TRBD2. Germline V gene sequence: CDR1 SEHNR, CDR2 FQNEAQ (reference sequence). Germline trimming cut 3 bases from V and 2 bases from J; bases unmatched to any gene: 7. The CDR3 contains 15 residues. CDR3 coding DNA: TGTGCCAGCAGCTTCCTACTAGCGTCCCCCTACGAGCAGTACTTC. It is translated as CASSFLLASPYEQYF.

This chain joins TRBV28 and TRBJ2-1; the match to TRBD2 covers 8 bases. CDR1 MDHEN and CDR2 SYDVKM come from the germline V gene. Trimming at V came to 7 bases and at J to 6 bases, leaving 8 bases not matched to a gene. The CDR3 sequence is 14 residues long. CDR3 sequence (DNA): TGTGCCAGCAATAGCGGGGAGGCGATCAATGAGCAGTTCTTC. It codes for CASNSGEAINEQFF.

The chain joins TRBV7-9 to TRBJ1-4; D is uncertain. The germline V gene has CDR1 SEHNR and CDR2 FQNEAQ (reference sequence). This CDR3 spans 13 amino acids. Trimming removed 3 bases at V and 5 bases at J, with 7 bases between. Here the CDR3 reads CASSFWQNEKLFF. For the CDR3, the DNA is TGTGCCAGCAGCTTCTGGCAGAATGAAAAACTGTTTTTT.

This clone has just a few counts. The CDR3 DNA sequence: TGTGCCAGCAGCTTAGGTGGGAGGCCCCTCCAGGAGCAGTTCTTC. This codes for CASSLGGRPLQEQFF. The genes are TRBV11-2 and TRBJ2-1; tentatively, D is TRBD2 (6 bases). Trimming shortened V by 1 base and J by 10 bases, and 17 bases separated the two germline ends. This CDR3 has 15 amino acids. The germline V gene has CDR1 SGHAT and CDR2 FQNNGV.

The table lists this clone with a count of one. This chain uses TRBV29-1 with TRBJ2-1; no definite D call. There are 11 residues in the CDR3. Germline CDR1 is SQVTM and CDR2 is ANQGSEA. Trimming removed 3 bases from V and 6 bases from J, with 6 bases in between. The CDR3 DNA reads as TGCAGCGTTGAGAGAAGCAATGAGCAGTTCTTC. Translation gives CSVERSNEQFF.

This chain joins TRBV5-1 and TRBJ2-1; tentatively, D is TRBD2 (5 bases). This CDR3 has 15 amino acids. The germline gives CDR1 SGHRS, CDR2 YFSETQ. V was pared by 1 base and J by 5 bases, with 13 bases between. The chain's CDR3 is CASSLPRDYNNEQFF. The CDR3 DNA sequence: TGCGCCAGCAGCTTGCCACGCGACTATAACAATGAGCAGTTCTTC.